Following are 28 T cell receptor beta chains from one sample sequenced in a study of graft-versus-host responses after intestinal transplantation. Lymphocytes from graft epithelium and lamina propria were isolated. Produced via immunoSEQ multiplex PCR; TCRdb's table is partial and in-frame only. The table lists fewer than 20,000 clones, 70% to 75% of them singletons. This specimen was ileum tissue, taken 14 days after transplant. Source of these receptors: a human patient who received an intestinal transplant, so some T cells may come from the graft donor.

The chain links TRBV29-1 to TRBJ1-1, with D uncertain. The V gene's germline CDR1 is SQVTM and CDR2 ANQGSEA. Trimming took 2 bases from V and 0 from J, leaving 7 bases between them. The CDR3 totals 13 residues. The CDR3 region is CSVERRMNTEAFF. The CDR3 DNA sequence: TGCAGCGTTGAACGCAGGATGAACACTGAAGCTTTCTTT. Combining the CDR3 with reference TRBV29-1 and TRBJ1-1 gives the whole variable domain SAVISQKPSRDICQRGTSLTIQCQVDSQVTMMFWYRQQPGQSLTLIATANQGSEATYESGFVIDKFPISRPNLTFSTLTVSNMSPEDSSIYLCSVERRMNTEAFFGQGTRLTVV.

V gene TRBV6-6 combines with J gene TRBJ2-5; D unclear. The J call may be wrong; the DNA end is better matched by TRBJ2-7. The CDR3 totals 14 residues. CDR1 is MNHNY and CDR2 is SVGAGI in the germline V gene (reference sequence). The chain's CDR3 is CASSYETLAYEQYF. Here the CDR3 DNA reads TGTGCCAGCAGTTACGAGACTCTGGCCTACGAGCAGTACTTC.

The V and J genes are TRBV6-5 and TRBJ1-1; TRBD1 agrees at 7 bases. The CDR3 is made up of 14 amino acids. J lost 1 base, V lost 5 bases, and 4 bases had no gene match. Germline V gives CDR1 MNHEY, CDR2 SVGAGI. The CDR3 region has the DNA TGTGCCAGCAGTACGGGACAGCAGAACACTGAAGCTTTCTTT. It encodes CASSTGQQNTEAFF.

This clone appeared once. In nucleotides, the CDR3 is TGTGCCAGTAGTAGTGCGGGGGGCCTTTACAATGAGCAGTTCTTC. Its translation is CASSSAGGLYNEQFF. J is TRBJ2-1 and V is TRBV19; 8 bases agree with TRBD2. This CDR3 spans 15 amino acids. V gave up 4 bases and J gave up 4 bases; unmatched junction bases: 6. CDR1 and CDR2 (germline): LNHDA, SQIVND (reference sequence).

This clone was counted between two and nine times. The chain has TRBV5-1 and TRBJ1-1; D uncertain. Germline loops: CDR1 SGHRS, CDR2 YFSETQ. The CDR3 runs to 15 residues. The V end lost 0 bases, the J end lost 3 bases, and 12 bases lay between the germline ends. CDR3 residues: CASSLEVRRDTEAFF. CDR3 nucleotides: TGCGCCAGCAGCTTGGAAGTCAGACGGGACACTGAAGCTTTCTTT.

V gene TRBV5-1 combines with J gene TRBJ2-3; possibly TRBD2 for D (5 bases). Between the trimmed V and J ends, which lost 2 bases and 2 bases, there was a span of 15 bases. The CDR3 is 16 amino acids. Germline CDR1 SGHRS, CDR2 YFSETQ. DNA of the CDR3: TGCGCCAGCAGCTTTCGGGGAACCACCCCCACAGATACGCAGTATTTT. Translated: CASSFRGTTPTDTQYF.

V usage is TRBV4-1 and J usage is TRBJ2-7, with D possibly TRBD1 on 6 matching bases. From germline, CDR1 is MGHRA and CDR2 YSYEKL. The CDR3 runs to 13 residues. V was shortened by 1 base and J by 2 bases, with 6 bases between the two germline ends. The CDR3 spells CASSQGGPYEQYF. DNA of the CDR3: TGCGCCAGCAGCCAAGGGGGGCCCTACGAGCAGTACTTC.

The chain uses TRBV27 and TRBJ2-7; D might be TRBD2 (6 bases). The length of the CDR3 is 14 residues. The V and J ends lost 0 bases and 5 bases respectively, with 11 bases between them. Germline V gene lookup returns CDR1 MNHEY and CDR2 SMNVEV (reference sequence). The CDR3: CASSLSRGAHEQYF. The CDR3 nucleotides read TGTGCCAGCAGTTTATCGCGCGGGGCCCACGAGCAGTACTTC.

CDR3 sequence (DNA): TGTGCCAGCAGCTTAGGCGGTCAGGGACCCGAGACCCAGTACTTC. It codes for CASSLGGQGPETQYF. This sequence joins TRBV7-2 and TRBJ2-5; D is perhaps TRBD1 or TRBD2 (5 bases each). The V gene lost 1 base and the J gene lost 5 bases, with 14 bases spanning the gap. The CDR3 is 15 amino acids. In germline, CDR1 is SGHTA, CDR2 FQGNSA.

This CDR3 reads CASSINRDRRSPLHF. The CDR3 DNA reads as TGTGCCAGCAGCATAAACCGGGACAGGCGATCACCCCTCCACTTT. The chain uses TRBV6-5 and TRBJ1-6; 8 bases fit TRBD1. This CDR3 is 15 amino acids long. The trim removed 6 bases at V and 10 bases at J, leaving 11 bases unmatched. In germline, CDR1 is MNHEY, CDR2 SVGAGI.

This clone was seen only a few times. The chain joins TRBV27 to TRBJ2-7, with D hard to call. This CDR3 has 13 amino acids. CDR1 and CDR2 (germline): MNHEY, SMNVEV (reference sequence). The V and J ends lost 7 bases and 7 bases respectively, with 17 bases between them. The DNA for the CDR3 is TGTGCCAGCAAAGGCCTACCCCTGGGAGAGCAGTACTTC. This sequence encodes CASKGLPLGEQYF.

This chain joins TRBV5-1 and TRBJ1-4; D ambiguous. Germline assignment: CDR1 SGHRS and CDR2 YFSETQ. Trimming shortened V by 4 bases and J by 4 bases, and 17 bases separated the two germline ends. This CDR3 is built from 16 residues. In DNA form, the CDR3 reads TGCGCCAGCAGCCGCTACCCCCGGGAACTTAATGAAAAACTGTTTTTT. Its protein product is CASSRYPRELNEKLFF.

J is TRBJ2-7 and V is TRBV9; 8 bases line up with TRBD1. V lost 3 bases, J lost 6 bases, and 8 bases stayed unmatched. The CDR3 loop spans 14 amino acids. Germline assignment: CDR1 SGDLS and CDR2 YYNGEE. CDR3 protein: CASSGIPGQGEQYF. The CDR3 DNA reads as TGTGCCAGCAGCGGGATACCAGGACAGGGCGAGCAGTACTTC.

The V and J genes are TRBV4-1 and TRBJ1-4; D call uncertain. Per germline, CDR1 MGHRA and CDR2 YSYEKL. Between the trimmed V and J ends, which lost 4 bases and 0 bases, there was a span of 12 bases. The CDR3 is 16 residues long. CDR3 sequence (DNA): TGCGCCAGCAGCCTAACTCGGGGTTCAACTAATGAAAAACTGTTTTTT. Translation gives CASSLTRGSTNEKLFF.

This clone appeared once. This chain joins TRBV4-1 and TRBJ2-7, with TRBD1 matching over 8 bases. Germline V gene lookup returns CDR1 MGHRA and CDR2 YSYEKL. CDR3 size: 16 residues. J lost 1 base, V lost 0 bases, and 5 bases had no gene match. The chain's CDR3 is CASSQDWGQASYEQYF. Written as DNA, the CDR3 is TGCGCCAGCAGCCAAGATTGGGGACAGGCATCCTACGAGCAGTACTTC.

The chain combines TRBV10-2 with TRBJ2-3; no clear D. The V gene lost 0 bases and the J gene lost 5 bases, with 3 bases spanning the gap. Germline V lookup: CDR1 WSHSY, CDR2 SAAADI. The CDR3 runs 12 residues. The CDR3 spells CASSESEDTQYF. The CDR3, as DNA: TGCGCCAGCAGTGAGTCTGAAGATACGCAGTATTTT.

This clone was observed a handful of times. The V gene is TRBV7-2, the J gene TRBJ2-5; D assignment may be TRBD1 or TRBD2 (6 bases each). Germline loops: CDR1 SGHTA, CDR2 FQGNSA. Deletions cut 2 bases from V and 5 bases from J, with 12 bases between. The CDR3 runs 14 residues. The chain's CDR3 is CASSLFGGGETQYF. CDR3 in DNA: TGTGCCAGCAGCTTATTCGGGGGCGGCGAGACCCAGTACTTC.

The chain uses TRBV4-2 and TRBJ2-2, with 12 bases that match TRBD2. Germline CDR1 is LGHNA and CDR2 is YNFKEQ. This CDR3 contains 20 residues. The trim removed 7 bases at V and 2 bases at J, leaving 17 bases unmatched. For the CDR3, the DNA is TGTGCCAGCACCCGTCGACTAGCGGGAGCAACCAAATCAAACACCGGGGAGCTGTTTTTT. Translating gives CASTRRLAGATKSNTGELFF.

About this clone: In the same sample, other DNA sequences code for this CDR3. The chain is built from TRBV9 and TRBJ2-3; no definite D call. The germline CDR1 and CDR2 sequences are SGDLS and YYNGEE. V was cut by 0 bases and J by 5 bases, with 4 bases left in between. The length of the CDR3 is 12 residues. CDR3 DNA sequence: TGTGCCAGCAGCGTAGGGGGAGATACGCAGTATTTT. It encodes CASSVGGDTQYF. The full variable domain, in which reference TRBV9 and TRBJ2-3 provide the parts outside the CDR3, is DSGVTQTPKHLITATGQRVTLRCSPRSGDLSVYWYQQSLDQGLQFLIQYYNGEERAKGNILERFSAQQFPDLHSELNLSSLELGDSALYFCASSVGGDTQYFGPGTRLTVL.

The rearrangement links TRBV6-6 to TRBJ2-5; tentatively, D is TRBD1 or TRBD2 (6 bases each). The closer fit of TRBJ2-7 to the DNA end suggests the J call may be wrong. Germline CDR1 MNHNY, CDR2 SVGAGI (reference sequence). The CDR3 covers 16 residues. The CDR3 DNA follows: TGTGCCAGCAGTTACCCCTCGACAGGAGGGGACCACGAGCAGTACTTC. Residues: CASSYPSTGGDHEQYF.

V and J are TRBV4-1 and TRBJ2-3; D unresolved. This CDR3 is 16 amino acids long. V was clipped by 4 bases and J by 2 bases, with 16 bases between them. CDR1 is MGHRA and CDR2 is YSYEKL in the germline V gene. The CDR3 coding sequence is TGCGCCAGCAGCCCCCGGGCCTTGACCCCCACAGATACGCAGTATTTT. Translation: CASSPRALTPTDTQYF.

This chain joins TRBV28 and TRBJ1-2; D gene unclear. CDR3 size: 10 residues. The V and J ends lost 6 bases and 4 bases respectively, with 3 bases between them. Looked up from germline, CDR1 is MDHEN and CDR2 is SYDVKM. Here the CDR3 DNA reads TGTGCCAGCAGGGCCTATGGCTACACCTTC. This encodes CASRAYGYTF.

V gene TRBV18 combines with J gene TRBJ2-7; D call uncertain. Deletions cut 3 bases from V and 2 bases from J, with 11 bases between. Germline V gene data show CDR1 as KGHSH and CDR2 as LQKENI. The CDR3 length is 14 residues. The CDR3 DNA reads TGTGCCAGCTCACCTCCGGCCCAAACCTACGAGCAGTACTTC. It translates to CASSPPAQTYEQYF.

CDR3 protein: CASSLATLFRASSYNEQFF. CDR3 in DNA: TGTGCCAGCAGCTTAGCGACTTTATTTCGAGCGAGCTCCTACAATGAGCAGTTCTTC. This sequence joins TRBV7-2 and TRBJ2-1; D ambiguous. This CDR3 spans 19 amino acids. The germline V and J ends were trimmed by 0 bases and 0 bases, with 18 bases remaining between them. Germline CDR1 and CDR2: SGHTA and FQGNSA.

This clone was picked up a small number of times. The chain employs TRBV28 and TRBJ1-5, with D perhaps TRBD1 (5 bases). Germline-derived CDR1 and CDR2 are MDHEN and SYDVKM. Trimming pared 3 bases from V and 1 base from J, leaving 10 bases between. The CDR3 contains 15 residues. The CDR3 reads CASSFPQGSNQPQHF. The CDR3 nucleotides are TGTGCCAGCAGTTTCCCCCAGGGAAGCAATCAGCCCCAGCATTTT. Using reference TRBV28 and TRBJ1-5 for the parts outside the CDR3, the full variable domain is DVKVTQSSRYLVKRTGEKVFLECVQDMDHENMFWYRQDPGLGLRLIYFSYDVKMKEKGDIPEGYSVSREKKERFSLILESASTNQTSMYLCASSFPQGSNQPQHFGDGTRLSIL.

The V gene is TRBV29-1, the J gene TRBJ1-1, with D unresolved. Trimming took 5 bases from V and 1 from J, leaving 14 bases between them. The V gene's germline CDR1 is SQVTM and CDR2 ANQGSEA. The CDR3 extends over 14 amino acids. The DNA of the CDR3 is TGCAGCGTTTCAGAGGGCACAACGAACACTGAAGCTTTCTTT. Protein sequence: CSVSEGTTNTEAFF.

This chain links TRBV6-6 with TRBJ2-1, with D perhaps assigned TRBD1 or TRBD2 (6 bases each). Germline V CDR1 and CDR2: MNHNY, SVGAGI (reference sequence). Trimming stripped 5 bases from V and 4 bases from J, with 18 bases between. The CDR3 is 16 residues long. DNA for the CDR3: TGTGCCAGCAGTACCTCAGGGGACTTCCTTTACAATGAGCAGTTCTTC. This encodes CASSTSGDFLYNEQFF.

The chain is built from TRBV5-1 and TRBJ2-7; TRBD1 is a possible D gene (6 bases). The germline V gene has CDR1 SGHRS and CDR2 YFSETQ. V was trimmed by 7 bases and J by 0 bases, leaving 8 bases between them. This CDR3 spans 12 amino acids. The CDR3 DNA reads as TGCGCCAGCGGACAGTTCTCCTACGAGCAGTACTTC. It is translated as CASGQFSYEQYF.